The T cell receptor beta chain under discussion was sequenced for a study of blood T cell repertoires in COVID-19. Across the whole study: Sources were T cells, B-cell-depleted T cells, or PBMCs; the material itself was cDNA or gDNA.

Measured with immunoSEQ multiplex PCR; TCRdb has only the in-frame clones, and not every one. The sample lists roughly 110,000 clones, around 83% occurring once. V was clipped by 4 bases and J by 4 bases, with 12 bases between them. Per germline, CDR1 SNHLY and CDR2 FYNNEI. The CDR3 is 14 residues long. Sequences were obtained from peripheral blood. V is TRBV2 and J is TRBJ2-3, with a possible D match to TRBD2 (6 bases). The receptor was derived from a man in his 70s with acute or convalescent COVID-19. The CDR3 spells CASSAGGTADTQYF. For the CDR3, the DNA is TGTGCCAGCAGTGCTGGGGGGACGGCAGATACGCAGTATTTT. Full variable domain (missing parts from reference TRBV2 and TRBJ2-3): EPEVTQTPSHQVTQMGQEVILRCVPISNHLYFYWYRQILGQKVEFLVSFYNNEISEKSEIFDDQFSVERPDGSNFTLKIRSTKLEDSAMYFCASSAGGTADTQYFGPGTRLTVL.